This is a list of T cell receptor beta chains from one sample in a study of blood T cell repertoires in COVID-19. The data were produced by immunoSEQ multiplex PCR, yet TCRdb's version contains in-frame clones alone and is incomplete. The profile shows 65,000 to 100,000 clones, roughly 80% of them singletons. The sequencing sample was made of peripheral blood. The receptors come from a woman of 80 years or more with acute or convalescent COVID-19. CDR3s leave out the opening cysteine and the closing phenylalanine or tryptophan. The order of the fields is V gene, CDR3 length, D gene, CDR3 protein. The D gene is left open where the match is weak.

>TRBV5-6|12|.
ASSFTGLNTEAF
>TRBV11-3|12|.
ASSLAGDGYEQY
>TRBV4-1|13|TRBD1
ASSLDRVGNTEAF
>TRBV9|14|TRBD2
ASSAFSGGQRETQY
>TRBV11-3|12|TRBD2
ASSYRTSVETQY
>TRBV9|13|TRBD1
ASSVAGTGAPGYT
>TRBV5-8|13|.
ASSFLQGGTYEQY
>TRBV28|12|TRBD1
ASSWGTGQKEQY
>TRBV6-1|14|TRBD1
ASSEEWAGGAYGYT
>TRBV6-5|12|TRBD1
ASRPQGAVQPQH
>TRBV6-2/TRBV6-3|13|.
ASSFEITGGATQY
>TRBV29-1|11|TRBD1
SAGQGADYGYT
>TRBV11-2|11|.
ASSLRGSYEQY
>TRBV27|13|.
ASSFNRESNEKLF
>TRBV3-1/TRBV3-2|12|.
ASSQNTVNQPQH
>TRBV5-1|18|.
ASSFHIGEGNVATNEKLF
>TRBV30|12|TRBD1
AWSGTGGNQPQH
>TRBV19|13|.
ASSIRDGGSTEAF
>TRBV19|12|.
ASSRDFMNTEAF
>TRBV4-1|11|.
ASSPQEGKEQH
>TRBV30|13|.
AWSGGRDSGNTIY
>TRBV5-1|13|.
ASSEAGVRNYGYT
>TRBV6-6|13|TRBD1
ASRAGTGDNTEAF
>TRBV6-5|14|.
ASSSTLDRNGNTIY
>TRBV6-2/TRBV6-3|13|TRBD1
ASSGQTGDNSPLH
>TRBV14|12|.
ASSQEEHGLLAF
>TRBV7-9|13|TRBD1
ASSLMGQSTYEQY
>TRBV6-2/TRBV6-3|13|TRBD1
ASSRPRQGATEAF
>TRBV9|14|.
ASSPPGRNSGNTIY
>TRBV5-8|11|.
ASTRYSADTQY
>TRBV29-1|11|TRBD1
SVGQGRSETQY
>TRBV10-2|11|.
ASGGGSYNEQF
>TRBV6-6|12|TRBD1
ASRAGTGVYEQY
>TRBV30|11|TRBD1
AWSVLGTGKAF
>TRBV6-5|11|TRBD1
ASSYGQGVEAF